Listed below are T cell receptor beta chains from one sample, sequenced in a study of neurological immune-mediated disorders. TCRdb called the 5' RACE reads again in MiXCR, with one record for every CDR3 protein. The table includes 45,000 to 60,000 distinct CDR3 sequences, 2% to 2.5% detected once. The source material was PBMCs. The source is a man in his fifties or sixties with multiple sclerosis. Each CDR3 is given with its conserved first and last residue. D genes are given only for firm matches. The size entry gives how often the clone was seen (once, few, many) or a class if it is expanded.

clone_size	v_call	j_call	d_call	cdr3_aa	cdr3_nt
many	TRBV12-3/TRBV12-4	TRBJ2-7	-	CASSRSYPGHYEQYF	TGTGCCAGCAGTCGGAGTTATCCGGGCCACTACGAGCAGTACTTC
many	TRBV10-3	TRBJ2-3	TRBD2	CAISESMAAGSTDTQYF	TGTGCCATCAGTGAGTCGATGGCAGCGGGGAGCACAGATACGCAGTATTTT
many	TRBV6-4	TRBJ1-1	-	CASSVTVQTEAFF	TGTGCCAGCAGTGTTACAGTACAGACTGAAGCTTTCTTT
few	TRBV4-2	TRBJ2-7	-	CASSQAQGHDYEQYF	TGTGCCAGCAGCCAAGCACAGGGACACGACTACGAGCAGTACTTC
many	TRBV28	TRBJ2-1	-	CASSLIGPYNEQFF	TGTGCCAGCAGTTTGATTGGTCCTTACAATGAGCAGTTCTTC
many	TRBV7-8	TRBJ1-1	-	CASSISGAGTEAFF	TGTGCCAGCAGCATCAGCGGGGCAGGCACTGAAGCTTTCTTT
many	TRBV5-6	TRBJ2-7	TRBD2	CASSLPGLDGEQYF	TGTGCCAGCAGCTTACCGGGACTAGATGGCGAGCAGTACTTC
many	TRBV7-3	TRBJ1-6	TRBD1	CASSLNPGGKSPLHF	TGTGCCAGCAGCTTAAATCCAGGGGGCAAATCACCCCTCCACTTT
many	TRBV9	TRBJ2-3	-	CASSVDASTDTQYF	TGTGCCAGCAGCGTAGACGCTAGCACAGATACGCAGTATTTT
many	TRBV20-1	TRBJ2-1	-	CSARWWRSYNEQFF	TGCAGTGCTAGATGGTGGCGCTCCTACAATGAGCAGTTCTTC
many	TRBV15	TRBJ2-7	TRBD1	CATSETGRDRSYEQYF	TGTGCCACCAGCGAGACGGGCAGGGACAGGTCCTACGAGCAGTACTTC